This is a list of T cell receptor beta chains from one sample in a study of beta chain features in type 1 diabetes. Only in-frame clones appear in the TCRdb table, and some are missing; sequencing was by immunoSEQ multiplex PCR. The data hold some 44,000 clones, with 66% observed a single time. The sequenced sample consisted of Tregs from blood. The receptors were gathered from a woman aged 18-30 years with type 1 diabetes. Each CDR3 is given without its conserved first and last residue. The D gene is left open where the match is weak. Size tells how often a clone was seen (once, few, many) or the class of an expanded clone, and some rows leave it out.

>.|.|TRBV5-4
ASSLQGTLYEQY
>.|TRBD2|TRBV4-3
ASSQGTSGYSSYNEQF
>.|.|TRBV7-9
ASATSGANEQF
>.|.|TRBV6-5
ATQFDSLNEQY
>.|TRBD2|TRBV7-2
ASSSTRGGSSKNIQY
>.|.|TRBV13
ASSKLALTGELF
>.|TRBD1|TRBV7-2
ASSSGQGVIASNTEAF
>few|.|TRBV7-2
ASSITGGNTIY
>.|TRBD1|TRBV27
ASSQDRRLGYT
>.|.|TRBV25-1
AAGLDEKLF
>.|TRBD1|TRBV29-1
SVPDRDSDTQY
>.|TRBD1|TRBV4-3
ASSLGGNTQY
>.|TRBD2|TRBV7-2
ASTKDLAGADTQY
>few|TRBD2|TRBV28
ASSFGDYAREQF
>.|TRBD2|TRBV5-8
ASSLKGLAHNEQF
>.|TRBD2|TRBV7-9
ASSPGLGTFFGTQY
>.|.|TRBV5-1
ASSGRYYEQY
>.|.|TRBV7-2
ASSLVYDGGQPQH
>medium-sized|.|TRBV19
ASKQHGGSTDTQY
>.|TRBD1|TRBV5-1
ASSLEAGGGYT
>once|.|TRBV19
ASTPSAGTLAKNIQY
>few|.|TRBV18
ASSRGREGYEQY
>.|.|TRBV6-4
ASSPRSSSYNEQF
>few|TRBD1|TRBV29-1
SVSRPGQGSYEQY
>few|.|TRBV7-6
ASSSLLTAGDEQY
>.|TRBD1|TRBV10-3
AISSRGDGYT
>.|.|TRBV2
ASSRGIIWPQH
>.|.|TRBV11-3
ASSFGGLTEAF
>.|.|TRBV28
ASSLLQDNQPQH
>.|.|TRBV6-5
ASSYSSSVGELF
>.|.|TRBV28
ASSFPLRQLVNYEQY
>.|.|TRBV28
ASMRGPSTDTQY
>.|.|TRBV18
ASSQYGTGRRNEQF
>few|TRBD1|TRBV29-1
SVLRQGSYEQY
>.|.|TRBV6-6
ASRGDLTGFRDIQY
>.|.|TRBV10-3
AISESIATISNQPQH
>.|.|TRBV11-1
ASSLETGGQNTEAF
>.|.|TRBV27
ASSPGTYNIQY
>.|.|TRBV6-6
ASRRANSNQPQH
>.|TRBD1|TRBV7-6
TSSLARQGYTGELF